This TCR beta chain stems from a study of ipilimumab plus nivolumab after autologous stem cell transplantation. The CDR3 is 14 amino acids. Germline values: CDR1 LNHDA, CDR2 SQIVND (reference sequence). The ends lost 7 bases at V and 3 bases at J; junction bases unmatched: 8. Method: immunoSEQ multiplex PCR; TCRdb's copy keeps in-frame clones and lacks some. The data hold about 9,300 clones, with 55% to 75% observed a single time. The sequence was collected from a female donor with multiple myeloma. Sequencing used PBMCs, obtained in a trial of ipilimumab plus nivolumab as post-transplant consolidation. The chain employs TRBV19 and TRBJ2-5; 7 bases are a match to TRBD2. The CDR3: CASNPRGGEETQYF. CDR3 nucleotide sequence: TGTGCCAGTAACCCCCGGGGAGGGGAAGAGACCCAGTACTTC.